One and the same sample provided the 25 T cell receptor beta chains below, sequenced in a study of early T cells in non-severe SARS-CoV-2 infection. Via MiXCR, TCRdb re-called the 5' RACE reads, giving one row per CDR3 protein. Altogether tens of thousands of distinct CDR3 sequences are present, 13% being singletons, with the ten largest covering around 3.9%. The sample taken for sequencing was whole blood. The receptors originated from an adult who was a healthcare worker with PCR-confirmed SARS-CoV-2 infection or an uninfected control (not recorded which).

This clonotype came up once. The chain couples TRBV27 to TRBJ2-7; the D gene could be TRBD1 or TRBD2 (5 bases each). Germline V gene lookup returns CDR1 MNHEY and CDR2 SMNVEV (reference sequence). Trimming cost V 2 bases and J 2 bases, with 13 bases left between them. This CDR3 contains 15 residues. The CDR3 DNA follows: TGTGCCAGCAGTTTAGTCCGGACGGGACCCTACGAGCAGTACTTC. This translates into CASSLVRTGPYEQYF.

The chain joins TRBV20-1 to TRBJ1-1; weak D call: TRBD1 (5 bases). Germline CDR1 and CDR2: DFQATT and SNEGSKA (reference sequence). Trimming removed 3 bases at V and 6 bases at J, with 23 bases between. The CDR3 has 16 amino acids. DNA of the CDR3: TGCAGTGCTAGGCCTGGGACGGTGGGCCGGGAGTCTGAAGCTTTCTTT. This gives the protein CSARPGTVGRESEAFF.

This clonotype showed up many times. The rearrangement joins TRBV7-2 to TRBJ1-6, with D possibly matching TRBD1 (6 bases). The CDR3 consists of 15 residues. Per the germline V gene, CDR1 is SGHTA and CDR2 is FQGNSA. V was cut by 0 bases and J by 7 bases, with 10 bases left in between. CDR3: CASSLAHRENSPLHF. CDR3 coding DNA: TGTGCCAGCAGCTTAGCGCACAGGGAAAATTCACCCCTCCACTTT.

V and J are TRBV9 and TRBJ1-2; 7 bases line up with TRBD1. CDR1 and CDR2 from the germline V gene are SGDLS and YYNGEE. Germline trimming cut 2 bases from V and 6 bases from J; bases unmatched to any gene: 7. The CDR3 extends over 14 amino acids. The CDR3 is CASSVGTVEHGYTF. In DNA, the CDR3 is TGTGCCAGCAGCGTGGGGACAGTGGAGCATGGCTACACCTTC.

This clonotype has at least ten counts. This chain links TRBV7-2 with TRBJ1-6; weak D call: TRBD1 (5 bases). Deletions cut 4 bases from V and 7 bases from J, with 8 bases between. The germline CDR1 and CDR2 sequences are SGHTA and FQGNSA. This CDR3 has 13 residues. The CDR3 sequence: CASSYQGNSPLHF. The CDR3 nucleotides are TGTGCCAGCAGCTACCAGGGAAATTCACCCCTCCACTTT. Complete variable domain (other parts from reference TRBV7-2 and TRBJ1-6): GAGVSQSPSNKVTEKGKDVELRCDPISGHTALYWYRQSLGQGLEFLIYFQGNSAPDKSGLPSDRFSAERTGGSVSTLTIQRTQQEDSAVYLCASSYQGNSPLHFGNGTRLTVT.

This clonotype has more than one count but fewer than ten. In nucleotides, the CDR3 is TGTGCCAGCAGCTTGGATTTGGGGGGCCGTACTGAAGCTTTCTTT. It is translated as CASSLDLGGRTEAFF. The chain is built from TRBV5-4 and TRBJ1-1, with TRBD1 as a possible D gene (6 bases). The ends were cut back, 0 bases at V and 5 bases at J, with 14 bases in the middle. This CDR3 contains 15 residues. Germline CDR1 is SGHNT and CDR2 is YYREEE (reference sequence).

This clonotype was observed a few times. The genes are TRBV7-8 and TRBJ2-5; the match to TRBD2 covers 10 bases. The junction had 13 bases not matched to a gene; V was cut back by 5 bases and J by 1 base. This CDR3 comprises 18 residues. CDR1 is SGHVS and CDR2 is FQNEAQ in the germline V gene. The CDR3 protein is CASSHPLAGADSQETQYF. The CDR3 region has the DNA TGTGCCAGCAGCCATCCCCTAGCGGGGGCCGATTCCCAAGAGACCCAGTACTTC.

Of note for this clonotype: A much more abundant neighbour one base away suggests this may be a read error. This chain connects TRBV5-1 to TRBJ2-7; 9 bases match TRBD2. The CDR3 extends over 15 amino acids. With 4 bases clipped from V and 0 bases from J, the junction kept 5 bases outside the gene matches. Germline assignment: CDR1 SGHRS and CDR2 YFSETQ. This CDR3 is CASSPSSGGSYEQYF. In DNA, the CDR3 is TGCGCCAGCAGCCCGAGTAGCGGGGGCTCCTACGAGCAGTACTTC.

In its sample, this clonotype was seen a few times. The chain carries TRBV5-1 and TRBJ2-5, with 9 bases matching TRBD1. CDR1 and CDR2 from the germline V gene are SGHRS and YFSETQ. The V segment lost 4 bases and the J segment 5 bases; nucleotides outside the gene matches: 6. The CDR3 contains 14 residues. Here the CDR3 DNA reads TGCGCCAGCAGCGGCTACAGGGGGCCGGAGACCCAGTACTTC. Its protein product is CASSGYRGPETQYF.

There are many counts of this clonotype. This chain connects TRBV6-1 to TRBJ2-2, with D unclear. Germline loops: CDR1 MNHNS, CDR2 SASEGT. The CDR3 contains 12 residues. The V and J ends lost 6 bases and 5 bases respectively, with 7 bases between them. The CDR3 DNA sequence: TGTGCCAGCAGGGTACAGACCGGGGAGCTGTTTTTT. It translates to CASRVQTGELFF.

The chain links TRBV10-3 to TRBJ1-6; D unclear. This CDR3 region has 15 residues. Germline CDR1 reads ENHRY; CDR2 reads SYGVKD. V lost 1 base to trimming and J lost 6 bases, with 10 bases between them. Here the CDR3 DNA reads TGTGCCATCAGTGAGTATCGGCCAGGTAATTCACCCCTCCACTTT. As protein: CAISEYRPGNSPLHF.

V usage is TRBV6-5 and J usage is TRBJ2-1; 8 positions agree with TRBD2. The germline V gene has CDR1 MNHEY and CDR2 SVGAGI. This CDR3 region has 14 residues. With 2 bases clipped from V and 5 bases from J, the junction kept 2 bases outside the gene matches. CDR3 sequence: CASSYSGGNNEQFF. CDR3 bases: TGTGCCAGCAGTTACAGCGGGGGTAACAATGAGCAGTTCTTC.

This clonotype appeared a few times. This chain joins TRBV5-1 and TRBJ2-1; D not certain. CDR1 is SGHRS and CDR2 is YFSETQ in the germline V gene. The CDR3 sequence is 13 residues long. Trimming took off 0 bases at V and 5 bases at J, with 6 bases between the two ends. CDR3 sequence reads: CASSLGVNNEQFF. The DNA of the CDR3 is TGCGCCAGCAGCTTGGGGGTTAACAATGAGCAGTTCTTC.

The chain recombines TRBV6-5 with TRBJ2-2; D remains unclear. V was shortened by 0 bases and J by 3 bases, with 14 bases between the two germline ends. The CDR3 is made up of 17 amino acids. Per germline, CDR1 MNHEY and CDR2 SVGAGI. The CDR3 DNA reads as TGTGCCAGCAGTTACTCGAGCCGGCTAACCCACACCGGGGAGCTGTTTTTT. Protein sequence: CASSYSSRLTHTGELFF.

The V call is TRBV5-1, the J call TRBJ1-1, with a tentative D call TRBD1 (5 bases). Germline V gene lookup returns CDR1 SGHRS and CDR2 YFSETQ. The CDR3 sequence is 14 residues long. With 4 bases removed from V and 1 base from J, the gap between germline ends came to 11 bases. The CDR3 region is CASSGDPTNTEAFF. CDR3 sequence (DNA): TGCGCCAGCAGCGGGGACCCGACGAACACTGAAGCTTTCTTT.

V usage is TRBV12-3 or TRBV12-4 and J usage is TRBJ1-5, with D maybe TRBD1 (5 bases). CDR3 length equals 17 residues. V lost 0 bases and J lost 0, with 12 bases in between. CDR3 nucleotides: TGTGCCAGCAGTTTAGCGGTGGGACCTCATAGCAATCAGCCCCAGCATTTT. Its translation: CASSLAVGPHSNQPQHF.

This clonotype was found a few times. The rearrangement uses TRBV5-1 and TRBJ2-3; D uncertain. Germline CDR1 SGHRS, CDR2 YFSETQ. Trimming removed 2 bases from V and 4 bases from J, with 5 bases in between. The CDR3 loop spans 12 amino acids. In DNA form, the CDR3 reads TGCGCCAGCAGCTTCCCCCCAGATACGCAGTATTTT. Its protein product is CASSFPPDTQYF.

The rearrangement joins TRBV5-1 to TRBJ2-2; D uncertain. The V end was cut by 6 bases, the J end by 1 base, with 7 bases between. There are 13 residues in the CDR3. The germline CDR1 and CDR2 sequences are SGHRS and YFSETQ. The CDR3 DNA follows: TGCGCCAGCAACCGCCAGAACACCGGGGAGCTGTTTTTT. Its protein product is CASNRQNTGELFF.

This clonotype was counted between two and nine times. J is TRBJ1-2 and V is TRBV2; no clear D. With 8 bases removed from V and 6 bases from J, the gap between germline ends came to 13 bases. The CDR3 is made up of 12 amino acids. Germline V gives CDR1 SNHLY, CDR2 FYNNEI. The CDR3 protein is CASSLSVDGYTF. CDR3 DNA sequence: TGTGCCAGCTCTCTGAGCGTCGATGGCTACACCTTC.

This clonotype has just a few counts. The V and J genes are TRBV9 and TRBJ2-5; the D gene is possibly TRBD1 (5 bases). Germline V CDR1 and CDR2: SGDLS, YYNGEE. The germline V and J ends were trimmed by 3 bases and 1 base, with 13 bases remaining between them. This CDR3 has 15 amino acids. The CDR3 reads CASSDDRRPQETQYF. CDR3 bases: TGTGCCAGCAGCGACGACAGACGACCCCAAGAGACCCAGTACTTC. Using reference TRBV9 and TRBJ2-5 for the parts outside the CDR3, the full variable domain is DSGVTQTPKHLITATGQRVTLRCSPRSGDLSVYWYQQSLDQGLQFLIQYYNGEERAKGNILERFSAQQFPDLHSELNLSSLELGDSALYFCASSDDRRPQETQYFGPGTRLLVL.

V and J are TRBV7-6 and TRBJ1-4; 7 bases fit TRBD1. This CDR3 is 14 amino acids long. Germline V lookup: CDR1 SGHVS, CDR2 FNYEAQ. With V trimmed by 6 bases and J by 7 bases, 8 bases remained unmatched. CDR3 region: CASSPQGMGEKLFF. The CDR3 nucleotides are TGTGCCAGCAGTCCACAGGGGATGGGTGAAAAACTGTTTTTT.

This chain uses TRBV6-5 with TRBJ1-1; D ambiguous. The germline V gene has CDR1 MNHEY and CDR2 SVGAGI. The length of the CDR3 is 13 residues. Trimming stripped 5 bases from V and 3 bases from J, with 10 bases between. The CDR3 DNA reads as TGTGCCAGCAGTGACGTCCGGGACACTGAAGCTTTCTTT. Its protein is CASSDVRDTEAFF.

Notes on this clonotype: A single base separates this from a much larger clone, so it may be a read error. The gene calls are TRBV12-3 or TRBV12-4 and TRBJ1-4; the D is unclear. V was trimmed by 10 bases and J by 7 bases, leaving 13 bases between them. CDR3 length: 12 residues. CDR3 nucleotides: TGTGCCAACAGCCAGCTGGGTGAAAAACTGTTTTTT. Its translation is CANSQLGEKLFF.

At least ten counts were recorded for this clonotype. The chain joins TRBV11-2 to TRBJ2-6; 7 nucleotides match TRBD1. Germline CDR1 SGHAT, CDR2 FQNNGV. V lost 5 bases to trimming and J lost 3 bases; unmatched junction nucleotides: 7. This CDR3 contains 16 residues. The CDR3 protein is CASSRGRGNGANVLTF. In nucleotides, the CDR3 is TGTGCCAGCAGCCGTGGCAGGGGGAATGGGGCCAACGTCCTGACTTTC.

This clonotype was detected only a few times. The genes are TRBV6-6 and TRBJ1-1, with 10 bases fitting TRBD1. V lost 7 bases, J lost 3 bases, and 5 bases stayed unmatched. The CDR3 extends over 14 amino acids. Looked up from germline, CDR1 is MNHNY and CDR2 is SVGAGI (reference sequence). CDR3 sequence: CASTRDRGYTEAFF. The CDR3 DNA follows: TGTGCCAGCACCCGGGACAGGGGTTACACTGAAGCTTTCTTT.